The 5 T cell receptor beta chains reported below all come from one sample, sequenced in a study of PD-L1 blockade in urothelial cancer. Sequencing was performed with immunoSEQ multiplex PCR; in TCRdb, only in-frame clones are kept and a portion is missing. The sample carries under 90,000 clones, around nine tenths recorded once. The sequencing here drew on PBMCs, taken around atezolizumab (anti-PD-L1) treatment. The receptors were sampled from a man aged 60 to 75 with urothelial cancer.

The V gene is TRBV5-1, the J gene TRBJ2-1; TRBD2 is a possible D gene (6 bases). The CDR3 runs to 13 residues. Germline V gives CDR1 SGHRS, CDR2 YFSETQ. Trimming left V 4 bases short and J 9 bases short, with 14 bases between. The chain's CDR3 is CASSGGTVSEQFF. The CDR3 DNA follows: TGCGCCAGCAGCGGGGGGACGGTCAGTGAGCAGTTCTTC.

This clone was counted a single time. The J gene is TRBJ2-3, the V gene TRBV6-6, with 9 bases identical to TRBD2. The ends lost 5 bases at V and 2 bases at J; junction bases unmatched: 5. CDR1 is MNHNY, CDR2 SVGAGI, per germline (reference sequence). The CDR3 is 15 residues long. This CDR3 is CASSPSGDSTDTQYF. CDR3 nucleotides: TGTGCCAGCAGTCCTAGCGGGGATTCCACAGATACGCAGTATTTT.

The gene calls are TRBV4-3 and TRBJ1-2; D perhaps matches TRBD1 (6 bases). From germline, CDR1 is LGHNA and CDR2 YSLEER. This CDR3 contains 13 residues. Trimming cost V 6 bases and J 5 bases, with 13 bases left between them. This chain's CDR3 is CASRQGWSYGYTF. The CDR3 DNA is TGCGCCAGCAGACAGGGATGGAGTTATGGCTACACCTTC.

The genes are TRBV7-9 and TRBJ1-2, with D hard to call. This CDR3 region has 13 residues. The germline gives CDR1 SEHNR, CDR2 FQNEAQ (reference sequence). The ends were cut back, 1 base at V and 8 bases at J, with 11 bases in the middle. CDR3 coding DNA: TGTGCCAGCAGCTTAGGTGCAGTACAAGGCTACACCTTC. Its translation is CASSLGAVQGYTF.

This chain connects TRBV4-3 to TRBJ2-3; D unclear. CDR1 is LGHNA and CDR2 is YSLEER in the germline V gene. V was clipped by 1 base and J by 4 bases, with 6 bases between them. The CDR3 length is 13 residues. CDR3 sequence (DNA): TGCGCCAGCAGCCAAGTTCGGGCAGATACGCAGTATTTT. Translating gives CASSQVRADTQYF.